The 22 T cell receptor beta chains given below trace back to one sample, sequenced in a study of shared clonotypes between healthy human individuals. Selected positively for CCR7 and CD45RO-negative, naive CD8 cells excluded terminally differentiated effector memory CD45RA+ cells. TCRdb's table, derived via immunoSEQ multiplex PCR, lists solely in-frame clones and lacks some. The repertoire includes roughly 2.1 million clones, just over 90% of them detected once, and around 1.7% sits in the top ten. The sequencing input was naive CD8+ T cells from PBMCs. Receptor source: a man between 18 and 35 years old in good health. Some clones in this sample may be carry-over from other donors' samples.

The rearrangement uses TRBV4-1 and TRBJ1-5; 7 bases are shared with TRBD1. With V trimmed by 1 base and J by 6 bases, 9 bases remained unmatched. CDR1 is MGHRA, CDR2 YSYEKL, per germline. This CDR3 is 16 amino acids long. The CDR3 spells CASSQGLGTASQPQHF. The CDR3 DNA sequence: TGCGCCAGCAGCCAAGGCTTAGGGACAGCAAGTCAGCCCCAGCATTTT.

This CDR3 is CASSLGSGIGNNEQFF. For the CDR3, the DNA is TGTGCCAGCAGTTTAGGTAGCGGGATCGGGAACAATGAGCAGTTCTTC. The chain uses TRBV27 and TRBJ2-1; 8 bases line up with TRBD2. Germline CDR1 and CDR2: MNHEY and SMNVEV (reference sequence). CDR3 length: 16 amino acids. Losses at the gene ends were 2 bases for V and 5 bases for J; bases not matched to a gene: 8.

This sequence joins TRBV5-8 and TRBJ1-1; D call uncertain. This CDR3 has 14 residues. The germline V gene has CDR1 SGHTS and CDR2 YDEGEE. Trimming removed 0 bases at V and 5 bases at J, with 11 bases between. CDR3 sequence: CASSLGGGWTEAFF. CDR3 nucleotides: TGTGCCAGCAGCTTGGGGGGAGGTTGGACTGAAGCTTTCTTT.

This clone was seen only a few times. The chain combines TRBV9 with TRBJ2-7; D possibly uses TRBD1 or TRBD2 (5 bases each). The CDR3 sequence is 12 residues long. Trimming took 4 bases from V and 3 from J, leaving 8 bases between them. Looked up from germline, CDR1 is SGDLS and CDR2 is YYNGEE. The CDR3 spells CASSRGDYEQYF. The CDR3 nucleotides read TGTGCCAGCAGCCGAGGGGACTACGAGCAGTACTTC.

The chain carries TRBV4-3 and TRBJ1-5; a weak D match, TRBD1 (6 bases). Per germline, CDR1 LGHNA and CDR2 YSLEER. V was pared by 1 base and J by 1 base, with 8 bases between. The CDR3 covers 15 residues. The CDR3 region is CASSQGGRSNQPQHF. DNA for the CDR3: TGCGCCAGCAGCCAAGGGGGGCGAAGCAATCAGCCCCAGCATTTT.

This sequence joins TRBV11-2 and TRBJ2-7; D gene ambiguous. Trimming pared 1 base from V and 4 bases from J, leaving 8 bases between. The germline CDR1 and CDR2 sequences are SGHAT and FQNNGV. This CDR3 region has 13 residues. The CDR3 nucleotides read TGTGCCAGCAGCTTAGGGCTCTTATACGAGCAGTACTTC. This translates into CASSLGLLYEQYF.

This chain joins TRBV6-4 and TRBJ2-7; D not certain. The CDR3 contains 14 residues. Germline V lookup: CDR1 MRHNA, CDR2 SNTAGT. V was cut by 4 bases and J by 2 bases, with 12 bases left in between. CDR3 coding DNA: TGTGCCAGCAGTGTAGACCCCTACGCCTACGAGCAGTACTTC. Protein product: CASSVDPYAYEQYF.

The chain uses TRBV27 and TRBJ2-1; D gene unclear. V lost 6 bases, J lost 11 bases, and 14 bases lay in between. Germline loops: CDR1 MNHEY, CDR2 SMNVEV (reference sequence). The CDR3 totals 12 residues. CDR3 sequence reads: CASSLGRTQQFF. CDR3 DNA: TGTGCCAGCAGCTTGGGAAGGACCCAGCAGTTCTTC.

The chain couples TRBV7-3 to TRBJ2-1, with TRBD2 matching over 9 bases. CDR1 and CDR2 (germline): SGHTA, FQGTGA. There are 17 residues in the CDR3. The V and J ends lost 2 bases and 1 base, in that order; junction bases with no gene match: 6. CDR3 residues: CASSLGGAGGSYNEQFF. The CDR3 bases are TGTGCCAGCAGCTTAGGGGGAGCGGGAGGATCCTACAATGAGCAGTTCTTC.

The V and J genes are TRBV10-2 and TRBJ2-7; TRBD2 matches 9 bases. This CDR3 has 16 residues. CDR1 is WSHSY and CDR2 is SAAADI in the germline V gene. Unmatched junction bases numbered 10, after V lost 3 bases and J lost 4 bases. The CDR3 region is CASSESPSGRSYEQYF. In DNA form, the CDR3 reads TGCGCCAGCAGTGAATCGCCCAGCGGGAGGAGTTACGAGCAGTACTTC.

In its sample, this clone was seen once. For the CDR3, the DNA is TGTGCCATCAGTGACTCGGGACAGCCCCTGAACACTGAAGCTTTCTTT. Translation: CAISDSGQPLNTEAFF. This chain links TRBV10-3 with TRBJ1-1; 7 bases agree with TRBD1. CDR3 length equals 16 residues. With 3 bases clipped from V and 0 bases from J, the junction kept 7 bases outside the gene matches. Germline V gene data show CDR1 as ENHRY and CDR2 as SYGVKD.

CDR3 amino acids: CASSQTLVPYEQYF. CDR3 bases: TGTGCCAGCAGCCAGACACTAGTCCCCTACGAGCAGTACTTC. The V and J genes are TRBV4-2 and TRBJ2-7, with TRBD2 as a possible D gene (5 bases). V lost 3 bases and J lost 2, with 11 bases in between. This CDR3 has 14 residues. The V gene's germline CDR1 is LGHNA and CDR2 YNFKEQ.

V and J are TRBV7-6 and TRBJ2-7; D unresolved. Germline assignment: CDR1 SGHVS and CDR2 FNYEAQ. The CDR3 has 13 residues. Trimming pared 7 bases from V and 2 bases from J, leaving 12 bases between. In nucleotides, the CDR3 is TGTGCCAGCACCACGCTCGAAGCCTACGAGCAGTACTTC. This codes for CASTTLEAYEQYF.

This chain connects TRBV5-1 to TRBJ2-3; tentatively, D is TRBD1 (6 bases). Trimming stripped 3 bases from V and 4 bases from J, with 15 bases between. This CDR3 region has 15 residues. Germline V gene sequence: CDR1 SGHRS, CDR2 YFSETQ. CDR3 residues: CASSSEGGVADTQYF. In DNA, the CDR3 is TGCGCCAGCAGCTCGGAAGGGGGAGTAGCAGATACGCAGTATTTT.

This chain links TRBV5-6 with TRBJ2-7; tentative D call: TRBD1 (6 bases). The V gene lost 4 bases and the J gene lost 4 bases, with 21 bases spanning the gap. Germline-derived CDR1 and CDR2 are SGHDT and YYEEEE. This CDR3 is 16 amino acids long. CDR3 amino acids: CASSAGAAGAPYEQYF. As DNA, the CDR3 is TGTGCCAGCAGCGCCGGGGCGGCAGGGGCCCCATACGAGCAGTACTTC.

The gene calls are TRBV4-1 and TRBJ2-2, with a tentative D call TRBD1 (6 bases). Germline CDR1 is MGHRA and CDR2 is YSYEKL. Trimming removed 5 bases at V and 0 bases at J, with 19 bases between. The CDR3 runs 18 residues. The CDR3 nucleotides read TGCGCCAGCAGCGGAGTTTCAGACAGGTTCGCGAACACCGGGGAGCTGTTTTTT. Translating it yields CASSGVSDRFANTGELFF.

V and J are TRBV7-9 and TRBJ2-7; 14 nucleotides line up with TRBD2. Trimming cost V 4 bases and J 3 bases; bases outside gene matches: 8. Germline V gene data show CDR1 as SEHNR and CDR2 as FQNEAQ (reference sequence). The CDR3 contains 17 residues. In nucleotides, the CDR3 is TGTGCCAGCAGCTCCGCCGGTGGACTAGCGGGAGGCTACGAGCAGTACTTC. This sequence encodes CASSSAGGLAGGYEQYF.

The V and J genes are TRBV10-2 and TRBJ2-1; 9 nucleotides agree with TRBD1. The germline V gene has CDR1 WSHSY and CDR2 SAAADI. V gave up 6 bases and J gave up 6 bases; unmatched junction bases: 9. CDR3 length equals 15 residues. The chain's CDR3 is CASRPWDREGNEQFF. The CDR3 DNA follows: TGCGCCAGCAGACCCTGGGACAGGGAGGGCAATGAGCAGTTCTTC.

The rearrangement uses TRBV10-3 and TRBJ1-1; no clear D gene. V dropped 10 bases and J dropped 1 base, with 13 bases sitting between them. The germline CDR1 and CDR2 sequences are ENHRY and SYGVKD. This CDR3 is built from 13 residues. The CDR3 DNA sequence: TGTGCCACCGAAATTGGGGAGAACACTGAAGCTTTCTTT. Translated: CATEIGENTEAFF.

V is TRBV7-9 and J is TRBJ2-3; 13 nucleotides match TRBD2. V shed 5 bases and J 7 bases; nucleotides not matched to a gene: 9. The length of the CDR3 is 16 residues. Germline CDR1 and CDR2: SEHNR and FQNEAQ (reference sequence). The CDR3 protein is CASSRTSGSRLNTQYF. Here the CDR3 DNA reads TGTGCCAGCAGCAGGACTAGCGGGAGTCGGTTGAATACGCAGTATTTT.

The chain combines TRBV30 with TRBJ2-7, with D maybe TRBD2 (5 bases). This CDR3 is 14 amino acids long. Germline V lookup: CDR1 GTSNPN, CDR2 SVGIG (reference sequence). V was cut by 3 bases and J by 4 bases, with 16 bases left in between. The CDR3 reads CAWSAGGRRYEQYF. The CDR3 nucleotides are TGTGCCTGGAGCGCTGGAGGTAGAAGGTACGAGCAGTACTTC.

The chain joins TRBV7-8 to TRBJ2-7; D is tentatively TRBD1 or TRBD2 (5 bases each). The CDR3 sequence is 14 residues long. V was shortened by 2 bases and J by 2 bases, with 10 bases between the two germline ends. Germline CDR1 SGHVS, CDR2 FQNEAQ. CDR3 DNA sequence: TGTGCCAGCAGCTTAAAGGGACCGACCTACGAGCAGTACTTC. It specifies CASSLKGPTYEQYF.